The 9 T cell receptor beta chains presented below share a single source sample, sequenced in a study of T cells in Graves' hyperthyroidism and ophthalmopathy. Amplification of TCR beta CDR3 regions used RNA as the template. HTBI primers were used for first-round RT-PCR of the TCR CDR3. TCRdb reprocessed the multiplex PCR reads via MiXCR and lists one record per CDR3 protein. Of a few hundred thousand distinct CDR3 sequences listed, 35% to 55% are singletons. Material for sequencing was peripheral blood or thyroid tissue (not recorded which). Receptors were obtained from a woman aged 18-29 years with Graves' hyperthyroidism.

This clonotype came up a few times. The chain recombines TRBV28 with TRBJ1-6; 7 bases are a match to TRBD1. This CDR3 region has 15 residues. Germline V gene data show CDR1 as MDHEN and CDR2 as SYDVKM. V gave up 2 bases and J gave up 5 bases; unmatched junction bases: 3. CDR3 amino acids: CASSLLQGNNSPLHF. For the CDR3, the DNA is TGTGCCAGCAGTTTACTACAGGGGAATAATTCACCCCTCCACTTT.

The V and J genes are TRBV5-1 and TRBJ1-2, with a possible D match to TRBD1 (5 bases). The CDR3 totals 13 residues. Germline V CDR1 and CDR2: SGHRS, YFSETQ. V was pared by 3 bases and J by 6 bases, with 12 bases between. The CDR3 loop reads CASSYSGADGYTF. The CDR3 DNA sequence: TGCGCCAGCAGCTATTCTGGGGCGGATGGCTACACCTTC.

This clonotype was recorded at least ten times. V usage is TRBV5-4 and J usage is TRBJ1-3; unclear D gene. The germline V gene encodes CDR1 SGHNT and CDR2 YYREEE (reference sequence). V shed 0 bases and J shed 3 bases, with 4 bases lying between them. The CDR3 covers 13 residues. The CDR3 loop reads CASSLAGGNTIYF. DNA of the CDR3: TGTGCCAGCAGCTTGGCCGGTGGAAACACCATATATTTT.

The chain recombines TRBV2 with TRBJ1-1, with 7 bases fitting TRBD1. The germline gives CDR1 SNHLY, CDR2 FYNNEI. J lost 5 bases, V lost 6 bases, and 15 bases had no gene match. This CDR3 is 16 amino acids long. CDR3 in amino acids: CASSGRSLGGLTEAFF. As DNA, the CDR3 is TGTGCCAGCAGCGGGAGGAGCCTAGGGGGCTTGACTGAAGCTTTCTTT.

This clonotype was observed at least ten times. The V and J genes are TRBV25-1 and TRBJ2-7; TRBD2 aligns across 11 bases. With 3 bases clipped from V and 4 bases from J, the junction kept 11 bases outside the gene matches. Germline CDR1 is MGHDK and CDR2 is SYGVNS. There are 17 residues in the CDR3. Here the CDR3 reads CASSDFMASGRRYEQYF. DNA of the CDR3: TGTGCCAGCAGTGATTTTATGGCTAGCGGGAGGCGGTACGAGCAGTACTTC.

The chain is built from TRBV29-1 and TRBJ1-4, with 8 positions matching TRBD1. The germline V gene encodes CDR1 SQVTM and CDR2 ANQGSEA. The length of the CDR3 is 12 residues. Trimming took 7 bases from V and 6 from J; bases not matched to a gene: 4. CDR3 sequence (DNA): TGCAGCGCAGGACAGGGTCATGAAAAACTGTTTTTT. Protein sequence: CSAGQGHEKLFF.

This chain connects TRBV28 to TRBJ1-1, with no clear D. CDR3 length equals 11 residues. V shed 7 bases and J shed 4 bases, with 7 bases lying between them. Germline lookup yields CDR1 MDHEN and CDR2 SYDVKM. The CDR3 reads CASIQSTEAFF. The CDR3 region has the DNA TGTGCCAGCATCCAGAGCACTGAAGCTTTCTTT.

This chain joins TRBV15 and TRBJ2-7; D is ambiguous. CDR3 length: 14 amino acids. In germline, CDR1 is LNHNV, CDR2 YYDKDF (reference sequence). Trimming took 3 bases from V and 6 from J, leaving 15 bases between them. CDR3 sequence reads: CATSSLVRGFEQYF. DNA of the CDR3: TGTGCCACCAGCAGCTTGGTGCGAGGTTTCGAGCAGTACTTC.

This clonotype was found many times. This chain uses TRBV12-3 or TRBV12-4 with TRBJ2-7; D gene unclear. Trimming removed 7 bases from V and 2 bases from J, with 18 bases in between. This CDR3 has 15 amino acids. This chain's CDR3 is CASTSGVDLTYEQYF. The CDR3 DNA follows: TGTGCCAGCACCTCTGGAGTTGACCTAACCTACGAGCAGTACTTC.